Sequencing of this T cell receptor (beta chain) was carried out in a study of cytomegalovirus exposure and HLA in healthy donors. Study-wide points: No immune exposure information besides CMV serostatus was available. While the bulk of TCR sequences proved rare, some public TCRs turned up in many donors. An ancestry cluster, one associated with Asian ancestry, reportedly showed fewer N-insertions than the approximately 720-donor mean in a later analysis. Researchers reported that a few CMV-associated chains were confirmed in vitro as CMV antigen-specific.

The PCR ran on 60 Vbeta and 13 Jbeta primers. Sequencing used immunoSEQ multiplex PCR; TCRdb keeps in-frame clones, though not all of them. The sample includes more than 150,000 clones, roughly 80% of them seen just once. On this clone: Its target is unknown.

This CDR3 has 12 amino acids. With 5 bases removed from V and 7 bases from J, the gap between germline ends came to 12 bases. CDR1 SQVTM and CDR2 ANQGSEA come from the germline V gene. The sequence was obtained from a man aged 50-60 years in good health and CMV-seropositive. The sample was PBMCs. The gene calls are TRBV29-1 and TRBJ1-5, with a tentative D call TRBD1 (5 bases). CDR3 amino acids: CSVQGAGQPQHF. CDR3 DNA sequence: TGCAGCGTTCAAGGGGCGGGCCAGCCCCAGCATTTT.